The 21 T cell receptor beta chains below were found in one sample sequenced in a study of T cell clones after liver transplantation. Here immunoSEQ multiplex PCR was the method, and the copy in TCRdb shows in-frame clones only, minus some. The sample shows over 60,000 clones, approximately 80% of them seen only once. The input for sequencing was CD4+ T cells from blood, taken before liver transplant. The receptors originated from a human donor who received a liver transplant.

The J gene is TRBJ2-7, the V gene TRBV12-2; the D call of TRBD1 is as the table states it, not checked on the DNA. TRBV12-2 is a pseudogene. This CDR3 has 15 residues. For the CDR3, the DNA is TGTGCAAGTCGCTGCCGGGACAGGGGGCCCTACGAGCAGTACTTC. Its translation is CASRCRDRGPYEQYF.

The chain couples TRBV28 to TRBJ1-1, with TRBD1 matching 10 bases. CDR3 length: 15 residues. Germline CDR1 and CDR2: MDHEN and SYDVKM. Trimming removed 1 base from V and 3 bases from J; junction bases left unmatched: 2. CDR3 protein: CASSLSGQGYTEAFF. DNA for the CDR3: TGTGCCAGCAGTTTATCGGGACAGGGGTACACTGAAGCTTTCTTT.

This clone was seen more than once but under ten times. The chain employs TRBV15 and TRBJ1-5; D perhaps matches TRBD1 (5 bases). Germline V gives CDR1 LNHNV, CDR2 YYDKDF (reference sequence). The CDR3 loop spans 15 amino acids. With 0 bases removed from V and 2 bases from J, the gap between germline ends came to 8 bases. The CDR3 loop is CATSREPRGNQPQHF. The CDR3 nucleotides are TGTGCCACCAGCAGAGAACCCAGGGGCAATCAGCCCCAGCATTTT.

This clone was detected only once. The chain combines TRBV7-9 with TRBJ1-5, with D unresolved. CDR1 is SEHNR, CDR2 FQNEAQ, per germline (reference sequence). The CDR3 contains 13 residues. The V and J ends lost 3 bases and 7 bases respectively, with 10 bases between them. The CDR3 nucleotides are TGTGCCAGCAGCTTGGAGGGCGTGCAGCCCCAGCATTTT. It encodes CASSLEGVQPQHF.

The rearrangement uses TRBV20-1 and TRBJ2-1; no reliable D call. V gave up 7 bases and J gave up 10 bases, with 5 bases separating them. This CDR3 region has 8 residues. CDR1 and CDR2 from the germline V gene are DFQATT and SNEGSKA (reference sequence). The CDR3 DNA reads TGCAGTGTTTTGGAGCAGTTCTTC. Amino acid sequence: CSVLEQFF.

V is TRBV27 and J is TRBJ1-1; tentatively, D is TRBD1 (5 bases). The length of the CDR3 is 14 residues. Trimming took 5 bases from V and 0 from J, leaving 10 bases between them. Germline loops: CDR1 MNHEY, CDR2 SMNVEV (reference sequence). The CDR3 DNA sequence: TGTGCCAGCAGTCCACAGGTAATGAACACTGAAGCTTTCTTT. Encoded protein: CASSPQVMNTEAFF.

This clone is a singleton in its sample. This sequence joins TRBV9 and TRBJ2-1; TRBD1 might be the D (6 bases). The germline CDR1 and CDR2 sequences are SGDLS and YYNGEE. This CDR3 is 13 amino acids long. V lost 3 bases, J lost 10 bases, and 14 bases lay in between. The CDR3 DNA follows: TGTGCCAGCAGCGCAGGGGAGTTAGGCGAGCAGTTCTTC. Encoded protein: CASSAGELGEQFF.

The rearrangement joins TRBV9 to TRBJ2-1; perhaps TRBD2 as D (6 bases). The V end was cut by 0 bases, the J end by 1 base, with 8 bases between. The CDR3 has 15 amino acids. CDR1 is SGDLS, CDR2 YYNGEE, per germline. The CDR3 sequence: CASSVASDSYNEQFF. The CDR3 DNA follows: TGTGCCAGCAGCGTAGCTAGCGATTCCTACAATGAGCAGTTCTTC.

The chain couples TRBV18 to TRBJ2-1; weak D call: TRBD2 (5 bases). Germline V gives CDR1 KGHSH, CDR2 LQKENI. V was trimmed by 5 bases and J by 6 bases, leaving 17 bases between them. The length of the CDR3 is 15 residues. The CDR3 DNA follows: TGTGCCAGCTCATCTGGACTCCCCGTCCTCAATGAGCAGTTCTTC. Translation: CASSSGLPVLNEQFF.

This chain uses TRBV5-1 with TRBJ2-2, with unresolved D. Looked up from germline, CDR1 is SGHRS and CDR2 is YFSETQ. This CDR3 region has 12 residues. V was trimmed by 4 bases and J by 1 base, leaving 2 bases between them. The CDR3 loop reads CASSENTGELFF. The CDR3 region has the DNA TGCGCCAGCAGCGAGAACACCGGGGAGCTGTTTTTT.

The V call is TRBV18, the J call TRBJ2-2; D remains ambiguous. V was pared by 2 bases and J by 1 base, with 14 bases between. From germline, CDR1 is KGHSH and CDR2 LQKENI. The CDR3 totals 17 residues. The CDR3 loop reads CASSPSSQTMNTGELFF. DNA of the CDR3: TGTGCCAGCTCACCAAGTAGCCAGACAATGAACACCGGGGAGCTGTTTTTT.

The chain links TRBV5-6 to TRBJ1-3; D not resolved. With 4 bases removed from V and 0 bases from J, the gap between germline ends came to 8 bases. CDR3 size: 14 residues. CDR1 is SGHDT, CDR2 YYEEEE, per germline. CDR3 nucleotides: TGTGCCAGCAGCGCGACCATCTCTGGAAACACCATATATTTT. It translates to CASSATISGNTIYF. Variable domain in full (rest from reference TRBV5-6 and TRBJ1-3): DAGVTQSPTHLIKTRGQQVTLRCSPKSGHDTVSWYQQALGQGPQFIFQYYEEEERQRGNFPDRFSGHQFPNYSSELNVNALLLGDSALYLCASSATISGNTIYFGEGSWLTVV.

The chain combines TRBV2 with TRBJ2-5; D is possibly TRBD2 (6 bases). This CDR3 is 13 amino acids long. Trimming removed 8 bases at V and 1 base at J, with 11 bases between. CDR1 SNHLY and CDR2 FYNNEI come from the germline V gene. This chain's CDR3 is CASGRPRQETQYF. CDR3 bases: TGTGCCAGCGGGAGGCCTCGCCAAGAGACCCAGTACTTC. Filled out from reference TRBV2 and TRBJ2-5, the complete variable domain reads EPEVTQTPSHQVTQMGQEVILRCVPISNHLYFYWYRQILGQKVEFLVSFYNNEISEKSEIFDDQFSVERPDGSNFTLKIRSTKLEDSAMYFCASGRPRQETQYFGPGTRLLVL.

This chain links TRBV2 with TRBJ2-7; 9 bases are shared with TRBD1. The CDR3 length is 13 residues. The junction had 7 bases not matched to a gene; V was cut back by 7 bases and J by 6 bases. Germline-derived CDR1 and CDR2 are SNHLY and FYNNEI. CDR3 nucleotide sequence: TGTGCCAGCATAGGGACAGGGTCAGGCGAGCAGTACTTC. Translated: CASIGTGSGEQYF.

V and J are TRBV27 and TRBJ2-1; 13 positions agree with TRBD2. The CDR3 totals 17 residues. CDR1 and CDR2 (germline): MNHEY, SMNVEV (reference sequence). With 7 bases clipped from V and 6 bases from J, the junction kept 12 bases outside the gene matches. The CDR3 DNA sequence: TGTGCCAGCACCCGTCGGACTAGCGGGAGTCGGGGCAATGAGCAGTTCTTC. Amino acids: CASTRRTSGSRGNEQFF.

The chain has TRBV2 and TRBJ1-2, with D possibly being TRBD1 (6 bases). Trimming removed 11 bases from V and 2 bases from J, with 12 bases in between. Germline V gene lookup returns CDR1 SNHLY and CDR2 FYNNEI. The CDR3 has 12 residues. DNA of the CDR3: TGTGCCTCCCCGGGGGCAAACTATGGCTACACCTTC. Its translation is CASPGANYGYTF. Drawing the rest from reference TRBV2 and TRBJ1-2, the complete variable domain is EPEVTQTPSHQVTQMGQEVILRCVPISNHLYFYWYRQILGQKVEFLVSFYNNEISEKSEIFDDQFSVERPDGSNFTLKIRSTKLEDSAMYFCASPGANYGYTFGSGTRLTVV.

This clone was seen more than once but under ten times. The CDR3 is CASSPAPFTGELFF. The CDR3 coding sequence is TGTGCCAGCTCACCAGCACCCTTCACCGGGGAGCTGTTTTTT. V gene TRBV18 combines with J gene TRBJ2-2; D not certain. CDR1 is KGHSH and CDR2 is LQKENI in the germline V gene. Trimming took 2 bases from V and 4 from J, leaving 8 bases between them. CDR3 length equals 14 residues.

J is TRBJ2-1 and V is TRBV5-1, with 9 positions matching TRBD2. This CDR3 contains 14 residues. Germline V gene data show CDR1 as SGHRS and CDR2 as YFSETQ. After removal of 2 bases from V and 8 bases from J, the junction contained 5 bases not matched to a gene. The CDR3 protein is CASSFGTSIHEQFF. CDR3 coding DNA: TGCGCCAGCAGCTTCGGGACTAGCATACATGAGCAGTTCTTC.

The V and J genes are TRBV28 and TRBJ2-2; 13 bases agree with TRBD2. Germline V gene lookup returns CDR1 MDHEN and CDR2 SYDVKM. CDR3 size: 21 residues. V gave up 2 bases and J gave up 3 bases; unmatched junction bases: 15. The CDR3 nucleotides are TGTGCCAGCAGTTTACGCCTTGGACTAGCGGGAGTAGGGGGGTACACCGGGGAGCTGTTTTTT. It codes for CASSLRLGLAGVGGYTGELFF.

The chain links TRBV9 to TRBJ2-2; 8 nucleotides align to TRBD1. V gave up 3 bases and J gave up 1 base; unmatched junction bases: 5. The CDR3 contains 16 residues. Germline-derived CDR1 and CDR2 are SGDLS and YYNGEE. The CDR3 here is CASSASGGLNTGELFF. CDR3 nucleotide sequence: TGTGCCAGCAGCGCGTCAGGGGGCCTGAACACCGGGGAGCTGTTTTTT.

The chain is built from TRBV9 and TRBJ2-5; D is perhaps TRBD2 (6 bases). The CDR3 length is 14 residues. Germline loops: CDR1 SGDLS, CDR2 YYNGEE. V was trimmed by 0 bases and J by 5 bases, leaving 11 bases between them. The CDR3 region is CASSVGGVGETQYF. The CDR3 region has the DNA TGTGCCAGCAGCGTAGGGGGGGTCGGGGAGACCCAGTACTTC.